The 30 T cell receptor beta chains below were found in one sample sequenced in a study of CD8+ T cells in alopecia areata. cDNA reverse transcribed from extracted RNA served as the sequencing template. Repertoires were generated with immunoSEQ multiplex PCR, while TCRdb's copy carries only in-frame clones and drops some. The sample has some 210,000 clones, more than 45% seen once. Here the sequenced sample was CD4+ T cells sorted from blood, taken at week 0. These receptors were obtained from a human donor with alopecia areata.

The chain couples TRBV2 to TRBJ2-3; no reliable D call. Per germline, CDR1 SNHLY and CDR2 FYNNEI. This CDR3 contains 13 residues. V lost 4 bases and J 5 bases, leaving 10 bases between the germline ends. The CDR3 coding sequence is TGTGCCAGCAGTGGACCCCTCGGAGATACGCAGTATTTT. Translation: CASSGPLGDTQYF.

The chain recombines TRBV29-1 with TRBJ2-7; perhaps D is TRBD1 or TRBD2 (5 bases each). Trimming removed 4 bases from V and 3 bases from J, with 16 bases in between. Germline CDR1 and CDR2: SQVTM and ANQGSEA. The CDR3 is made up of 14 amino acids. CDR3 in DNA: TGCAGCGTTGCCCAGAGGGGAAGTGGCTACGAGCAGTACTTC. This gives the protein CSVAQRGSGYEQYF.

The genes are TRBV14 and TRBJ2-6; 9 bases match TRBD2. Germline trimming cut 4 bases from V and 2 bases from J; bases unmatched to any gene: 6. The CDR3 contains 17 residues. Germline loops: CDR1 SGHDN, CDR2 FVKESK. As DNA, the CDR3 is TGTGCCAGCAGCCCTCCCGCGGGGGGGCCTGGGGCCAACGTCCTGACTTTC. It encodes CASSPPAGGPGANVLTF. Full variable domain (rest looked up from reference TRBV14 and TRBJ2-6): EAGVTQFPSHSVIEKGQTVTLRCDPISGHDNLYWYRRVMGKEIKFLLHFVKESKQDESGMPNNRFLAERTGGTYSTLKVQPAELEDSGVYFCASSPPAGGPGANVLTFGAGSRLTVL.

The CDR3 nucleotides are TGTGCCAGCAGTTTAGGCCCGGGACATACGAACACTGAAGCTTTCTTT. Its translation: CASSLGPGHTNTEAFF. The chain couples TRBV27 to TRBJ1-1; a possible D gene is TRBD1 (6 bases). The CDR3 is 16 amino acids. The germline gives CDR1 MNHEY, CDR2 SMNVEV (reference sequence). Deletions cut 2 bases from V and 1 base from J, with 14 bases between.

V usage is TRBV7-9 and J usage is TRBJ1-1; perhaps TRBD1 as D (6 bases). Germline V gene lookup returns CDR1 SEHNR and CDR2 FQNEAQ (reference sequence). The CDR3 has 14 amino acids. Trimming cost V 5 bases and J 4 bases, with 14 bases left between them. The CDR3 spells CASSPSQGPTEAFF. CDR3 DNA sequence: TGTGCCAGCAGCCCTTCACAGGGACCCACTGAAGCTTTCTTT.

The rearrangement joins TRBV5-4 to TRBJ1-2; D remains unclear. There are 17 residues in the CDR3. CDR1 is SGHNT, CDR2 YYREEE, per germline (reference sequence). Trimming removed 4 bases from V and 6 bases from J, with 25 bases in between. In DNA form, the CDR3 reads TGTGCCAGCAGCCTACTGCTCGACTACCTCCGATTCGATGGCTACACCTTC. It translates to CASSLLLDYLRFDGYTF.

V gene TRBV2 combines with J gene TRBJ2-7, with D perhaps TRBD1 or TRBD2 (5 bases each). The CDR3 extends over 13 amino acids. The germline CDR1 and CDR2 sequences are SNHLY and FYNNEI. V lost 4 bases and J 6 bases, leaving 13 bases between the germline ends. CDR3 coding DNA: TGTGCCAGCAGTGTAGGCAGGGACCGCGAGCAGTACTTC. It translates to CASSVGRDREQYF.

V usage is TRBV5-6 and J usage is TRBJ1-4; no reliable D call. Trimming took off 2 bases at V and 6 bases at J, with 11 bases between the two ends. This CDR3 spans 14 amino acids. Germline CDR1 reads SGHDT; CDR2 reads YYEEEE. CDR3 loop: CASSFFGVDEKLFF. In DNA form, the CDR3 reads TGTGCCAGCAGCTTTTTCGGGGTAGATGAAAAACTGTTTTTT.

This clone was seen more than once but under ten times. The rearrangement uses TRBV27 and TRBJ1-1; TRBD1 is a possible D gene (5 bases). The V end was cut by 2 bases, the J end by 1 base, with 8 bases between. This CDR3 comprises 14 residues. Germline values: CDR1 MNHEY, CDR2 SMNVEV (reference sequence). CDR3 amino acids: CASSLGHPNTEAFF. The CDR3 DNA follows: TGTGCCAGCAGTTTAGGACACCCGAACACTGAAGCTTTCTTT.

The chain combines TRBV5-6 with TRBJ2-2; a possible D gene is TRBD2 (6 bases). Germline-derived CDR1 and CDR2 are SGHDT and YYEEEE. The CDR3 sequence is 15 residues long. Deletions cut 1 base from V and 3 bases from J, with 10 bases between. The CDR3 coding sequence is TGTGCCAGCAGCTTGTGGCGGGACCACACCGGGGAGCTGTTTTTT. Protein product: CASSLWRDHTGELFF.

The J gene is TRBJ1-1, the V gene TRBV27; D unclear. From germline, CDR1 is MNHEY and CDR2 SMNVEV (reference sequence). There are 14 residues in the CDR3. V lost 7 bases to trimming and J lost 1 base, with 13 bases between them. The CDR3 DNA sequence: TGTGCCAGCACCAAAAGACCGTCGAACACTGAAGCTTTCTTT. Its translation is CASTKRPSNTEAFF.

The genes are TRBV30 and TRBJ2-3, with D perhaps matching TRBD2 (6 bases). CDR1 and CDR2 from the germline V gene are GTSNPN and SVGIG (reference sequence). The CDR3 has 23 amino acids. V was trimmed by 2 bases and J by 3 bases, leaving 39 bases between them. CDR3 loop: CAWSPGTWSLVWGKYAKTDTQYF. CDR3 nucleotide sequence: TGTGCCTGGAGTCCCGGGACTTGGTCTCTAGTGTGGGGTAAATACGCCAAAACAGATACGCAGTATTTT.

This clone was seen only a few times. The genes are TRBV29-1 and TRBJ1-2; a possible D gene is TRBD1 (5 bases). This CDR3 has 15 amino acids. Germline V gene lookup returns CDR1 SQVTM and CDR2 ANQGSEA. V was clipped by 1 base and J by 4 bases, with 16 bases between them. The CDR3 is CSVEVRGGDGYGYTF. The CDR3 DNA sequence: TGCAGCGTTGAAGTTCGGGGGGGAGATGGCTATGGCTACACCTTC.

The chain is built from TRBV30 and TRBJ1-1; perhaps TRBD1 as D (5 bases). The V gene's germline CDR1 is GTSNPN and CDR2 SVGIG (reference sequence). V was trimmed by 4 bases and J by 2 bases, leaving 20 bases between them. The CDR3 length is 16 residues. The CDR3 loop is CAWIPWGVPPNTEAFF. CDR3 nucleotides: TGTGCCTGGATCCCTTGGGGGGTACCCCCCAACACTGAAGCTTTCTTT.

The rearrangement links TRBV11-2 to TRBJ2-5; 13 nucleotides line up with TRBD2. V lost 4 bases, J lost 6 bases, and 8 bases stayed unmatched. CDR1 is SGHAT and CDR2 is FQNNGV in the germline V gene. CDR3 length equals 16 residues. This chain's CDR3 is CASSSSGLAGVKTQYF. CDR3 DNA: TGTGCCAGCAGCTCTTCCGGACTAGCGGGAGTTAAGACCCAGTACTTC. Variable domain in full (rest from reference TRBV11-2 and TRBJ2-5): EAGVAQSPRYKIIEKRQSVAFWCNPISGHATLYWYQQILGQGPKLLIQFQNNGVVDDSQLPKDRFSAERLKGVDSTLKIQPAKLEDSAVYLCASSSSGLAGVKTQYFGPGTRLLVL.

This sequence joins TRBV29-1 and TRBJ1-2; no clear D gene. The germline V gene encodes CDR1 SQVTM and CDR2 ANQGSEA. The V end lost 4 bases, the J end lost 6 bases, and 12 bases lay between the germline ends. The CDR3 length is 12 residues. DNA of the CDR3: TGCAGCGTTGTTTTTCCCGGGGATGGCTACACCTTC. Translation gives CSVVFPGDGYTF.

This clone was seen only a few times. The rearrangement joins TRBV5-1 to TRBJ1-5; a weak D match, TRBD1 (6 bases). The CDR3 loop spans 15 amino acids. The germline V gene encodes CDR1 SGHRS and CDR2 YFSETQ. V was pared by 0 bases and J by 2 bases, with 9 bases between. CDR3 amino acids: CASSLEDSRNQPQHF. In DNA form, the CDR3 reads TGCGCCAGCAGCTTGGAGGACAGCCGCAATCAGCCCCAGCATTTT.

V and J are TRBV11-1 and TRBJ2-3; D gene uncertain. V was pared by 0 bases and J by 5 bases, with 6 bases between. CDR1 is SGHAT and CDR2 is FQDESV in the germline V gene (reference sequence). The CDR3 extends over 13 amino acids. CDR3 bases: TGTGCCAGCAGCTTAGCGGGTTTAGATACGCAGTATTTT. This sequence encodes CASSLAGLDTQYF.

The chain has TRBV2 and TRBJ1-6; possible D gene TRBD1, 5 bases. This CDR3 contains 15 residues. Germline CDR1 is SNHLY and CDR2 is FYNNEI. Trimming removed 2 bases at V and 7 bases at J, with 12 bases between. CDR3 coding DNA: TGTGCCAGCAGTGAACGTGGCAGGGAAAATTCACCCCTCCACTTT. Protein: CASSERGRENSPLHF. Drawing the rest from reference TRBV2 and TRBJ1-6, the complete variable domain is EPEVTQTPSHQVTQMGQEVILRCVPISNHLYFYWYRQILGQKVEFLVSFYNNEISEKSEIFDDQFSVERPDGSNFTLKIRSTKLEDSAMYFCASSERGRENSPLHFGNGTRLTVT.

V is TRBV29-1 and J is TRBJ2-7; the D gene is possibly TRBD2 (6 bases). Germline loops: CDR1 SQVTM, CDR2 ANQGSEA. Trimming took 4 bases from V and 5 from J, leaving 12 bases between them. This CDR3 comprises 12 residues. As DNA, the CDR3 is TGCAGCGTTGGCCCTTGGGGGGACGAGCAGTACTTC. It codes for CSVGPWGDEQYF.

This clone was picked up a small number of times. The CDR3 DNA reads TGCAGCGTTGGGAGCCAGAACACTGAAGCTTTCTTT. Its translation is CSVGSQNTEAFF. The genes are TRBV29-1 and TRBJ1-1; no clear D. The CDR3 has 12 residues. V lost 4 bases and J 1 base, leaving 7 bases between the germline ends. The germline V gene has CDR1 SQVTM and CDR2 ANQGSEA.

The genes are TRBV29-1 and TRBJ2-1, with 9 bases aligning to TRBD2. The V segment lost 3 bases and the J segment 7 bases; nucleotides outside the gene matches: 4. The CDR3 spans 13 residues. Per germline, CDR1 SQVTM and CDR2 ANQGSEA. The CDR3 region has the DNA TGCAGCGTTGACGCGGGAGGGCCGAATGAGCAGTTCTTC. Translated, it gives CSVDAGGPNEQFF.

V and J are TRBV27 and TRBJ2-1; 8 nucleotides align to TRBD1. This CDR3 region has 14 residues. The V segment lost 5 bases and the J segment 7 bases; nucleotides outside the gene matches: 7. Germline assignment: CDR1 MNHEY and CDR2 SMNVEV (reference sequence). CDR3 sequence (DNA): TGTGCCAGCAGTAGGGTGGGACAGGTGAATGAGCAGTTCTTC. Its translation: CASSRVGQVNEQFF.

The V gene is TRBV4-1, the J gene TRBJ2-3, with TRBD1 identical over 7 bases. This CDR3 comprises 16 residues. The V gene end was trimmed by 4 bases and the J gene end by 0 bases; junction bases not matched to a gene: 7. The germline CDR1 and CDR2 sequences are MGHRA and YSYEKL. The CDR3 DNA reads as TGCGCCAGCAGCCGCTACAGGGGTCCTAGCACAGATACGCAGTATTTT. This encodes CASSRYRGPSTDTQYF.

The chain uses TRBV10-2 and TRBJ1-6; D unresolved. The germline CDR1 and CDR2 sequences are WSHSY and SAAADI. V was pared by 2 bases and J by 0 bases, with 2 bases between. This CDR3 region has 14 residues. The CDR3 coding sequence is TGCGCCAGCAGTGAGACCTCCTATAATTCACCCCTCCACTTT. Encoded protein: CASSETSYNSPLHF.

V and J are TRBV19 and TRBJ2-3, with D tentatively TRBD2 (6 bases). The CDR3 runs 15 residues. Germline V gene lookup returns CDR1 LNHDA and CDR2 SQIVND (reference sequence). V was clipped by 3 bases and J by 2 bases, with 12 bases between them. This CDR3 is CASSIRRGDTDTQYF. CDR3 nucleotide sequence: TGTGCCAGTAGTATTCGGCGGGGAGACACAGATACGCAGTATTTT. Filled out from reference TRBV19 and TRBJ2-3, the complete variable domain reads DGGITQSPKYLFRKEGQNVTLSCEQNLNHDAMYWYRQDPGQGLRLIYYSQIVNDFQKGDIAEGYSVSREKKESFPLTVTSAQKNPTAFYLCASSIRRGDTDTQYFGPGTRLTVL.

There are a few counts of this clone. The V and J genes are TRBV7-8 and TRBJ2-1, with a tentative D call TRBD2 (5 bases). This CDR3 region has 14 residues. Germline CDR1 is SGHVS and CDR2 is FQNEAQ. V dropped 3 bases and J dropped 1 base, with 7 bases sitting between them. DNA of the CDR3: TGTGCCAGCAGCTTTGGACTTTCCTACAATGAGCAGTTCTTC. The encoded protein is CASSFGLSYNEQFF.

The chain recombines TRBV29-1 with TRBJ2-7; tentative D call: TRBD1 (6 bases). This CDR3 is 15 amino acids long. In germline, CDR1 is SQVTM, CDR2 ANQGSEA. V was pared by 4 bases and J by 2 bases, with 18 bases between. The CDR3 spells CSVGITDSAPYEQYF. CDR3 DNA sequence: TGCAGCGTTGGAATTACGGACAGCGCGCCCTACGAGCAGTACTTC.

This clone was seen a handful of times. J is TRBJ1-5 and V is TRBV29-1; D is undetermined. Trimming pared 0 bases from V and 1 base from J, leaving 1 base between. The germline V gene has CDR1 SQVTM and CDR2 ANQGSEA. This CDR3 is 12 amino acids long. The DNA for the CDR3 is TGCAGCGTTGAAGAGAGCAATCAGCCCCAGCATTTT. It translates to CSVEESNQPQHF.

The chain employs TRBV6-5 and TRBJ2-3; perhaps TRBD1 as D (6 bases). CDR3 length: 14 residues. V was cut by 10 bases and J by 0 bases, with 14 bases left in between. Germline-derived CDR1 and CDR2 are MNHEY and SVGAGI. CDR3 loop: CATRPRGSTDTQYF. The CDR3 bases are TGTGCCACCCGCCCCAGGGGTAGCACAGATACGCAGTATTTT.